This T cell receptor (beta chain) was profiled in a study of T cells in Graves' hyperthyroidism and ophthalmopathy. Study-level points and caveats: Ophthalmopathy was identified by the model a median approximately six months ahead of onset. Most clonotypes that expanded in the thyroid above 0.001 also showed up in blood.

A remark on this clonotype: Its specificity is not known.

Patients were excluded for uncontrolled infection, other autoimmune disease, pregnancy or lactation. Clinical symptoms, serum thyroxine and TRAb, thyroid ultrasound and orbital computed tomography together formed the diagnostic basis. The CDR3 regions of TCR beta were amplified from RNA transcripts. The HTBI primer set drove a first-round RT-PCR of the TCR CDR3. One entry per CDR3 protein, called by TCRdb with MiXCR from the multiplex PCR reads. The sample holds roughly 570,000 distinct CDR3 sequences, roughly 46% seen once. The TCR was taken from an adult woman with Graves' disease, either hyperthyroidism or ophthalmopathy (not recorded which). Sequenced sample: peripheral blood or thyroid tissue (not recorded which).

CDR3 protein: CASSLYDRGSGEQYF. The CDR3 region has the DNA TGTGCCAGCAGCCTTTACGACAGGGGGTCGGGGGAGCAGTACTTC. The chain is built from TRBV7-6 and TRBJ2-7; 9 bases fit TRBD1. The CDR3 spans 15 residues. The V gene end was trimmed by 5 bases and the J gene end by 7 bases; junction bases not matched to a gene: 12. The germline CDR1 and CDR2 sequences are SGHVS and FNYEAQ.